The rows below give T cell receptor beta chains drawn from one sample of a study of blood T cell repertoires in COVID-19. Method: immunoSEQ multiplex PCR; TCRdb's copy keeps in-frame clones and lacks some. Among 250,000 to 350,000 clones listed, roughly 90% were seen once. What was sequenced was peripheral blood. The receptors here all came from a woman aged 25 to 39 with COVID-19, enrolled during active disease. The CDR3 runs from the conserved cysteine through the conserved F or W. Fields, in order: V gene, J gene, D gene, clone size, CDR3 DNA, CDR3 protein. A D gene is named only where the DNA matches it firmly. The size of a clone is reported for some rows only, either as once, few or many, or as a class for expanded clones.

V: TRBV4-2; J: TRBJ2-3; D: -; size: -; DNA: TGTGCCAGCAGCCAACCCGGTAGCGACACAGATACGCAGTATTTT; CDR3: CASSQPGSDTDTQYF
V: TRBV19; J: TRBJ2-6; D: -; size: once; DNA: TGTGCCAGTAGTCTCAGCTCTGGGGCCAACGTCCTGACTTTC; CDR3: CASSLSSGANVLTF
V: TRBV11-2; J: TRBJ1-6; D: -; size: -; DNA: TGTGCCAGCAGCTTGGGAGATCGTAATTCACCCCTCCACTTT; CDR3: CASSLGDRNSPLHF
V: TRBV30; J: TRBJ2-2; D: -; size: -; DNA: TGTGCCTGGAGTAGCCACAGCCATTCCGGGGAGCTGTTTTTT; CDR3: CAWSSHSHSGELFF
V: TRBV11-1; J: TRBJ1-6; D: TRBD1; size: -; DNA: TGTGCCAGCAGCCGCCGACAGGGTGGGGATTCACCCCTCCACTTT; CDR3: CASSRRQGGDSPLHF
V: TRBV6-2/TRBV6-3; J: TRBJ1-5; D: -; size: -; DNA: TGTGCCAGCAGCTTGACAGGTGTTGGCAATCAGCCCCAGCATTTT; CDR3: CASSLTGVGNQPQHF
V: TRBV3-1/TRBV3-2; J: TRBJ2-6; D: -; size: -; DNA: TGTGCCAGCAGCCAACCCCTAGCCGGTACTGGGGCCAACGTCCTGACTTTC; CDR3: CASSQPLAGTGANVLTF
V: TRBV6-5; J: TRBJ1-1; D: TRBD1; size: -; DNA: TGTGCCAGCAGCACAGGGGCTGCTGAAGCTTTCTTT; CDR3: CASSTGAAEAFF
V: TRBV3-1/TRBV3-2; J: TRBJ1-1; D: -; size: -; DNA: TGTGCCAGCAGCCTCGGGACAACAGGGTCTGAAGCTTTCTTT; CDR3: CASSLGTTGSEAFF
V: TRBV20-1; J: TRBJ1-5; D: TRBD1; size: -; DNA: TGCAGTGCTAGTACAGGGGTTTTAGCAAATCAGCCCCAGCATTTT; CDR3: CSASTGVLANQPQHF
V: TRBV15; J: TRBJ2-7; D: -; size: -; DNA: TGTGCCACCAGCAGAGATCCGTCCTACGAGCAGTACTTC; CDR3: CATSRDPSYEQYF
V: TRBV18; J: TRBJ2-1; D: TRBD2; size: -; DNA: TGTGCCAGCTCACCTGGGACTAGCGTTTTGTATGAGCAGTTCTTC; CDR3: CASSPGTSVLYEQFF
V: TRBV6-5; J: TRBJ1-1; D: TRBD1; size: -; DNA: TGTGCCAGCAGTTACGGGGACAGTATAACTGAGGGAGCTTTCTTT; CDR3: CASSYGDSITEGAFF
V: TRBV9; J: TRBJ2-2; D: -; size: -; DNA: TGTGCCAGCAGCGTAGCCGTCACCGGGGAGCTGTTTTTT; CDR3: CASSVAVTGELFF
V: TRBV28; J: TRBJ1-4; D: -; size: once; DNA: TGTGCCAGCAGTTTCTATGCAACTAATGAAAAACTGTTTTTT; CDR3: CASSFYATNEKLFF
V: TRBV10-1; J: TRBJ1-1; D: TRBD1; size: -; DNA: TGCGCCAGCAGTGACGAGGGGGCGATGAACACTGAAGCTTTCTTT; CDR3: CASSDEGAMNTEAFF
V: TRBV18; J: TRBJ1-2; D: TRBD1; size: -; DNA: TGTGCCAGCTCACCGGAGACAGGGGTCGGTGGCTACACCTTC; CDR3: CASSPETGVGGYTF
V: TRBV6-5; J: TRBJ1-6; D: -; size: once; DNA: TGTGCCAGCAGTTACTCTTCAGGGTTGAATTCACCCCTCCACTTT; CDR3: CASSYSSGLNSPLHF
V: TRBV30; J: TRBJ1-3; D: -; size: -; DNA: TGTGCCTGGGGGAGAGAGGGAAACACCATATATTTT; CDR3: CAWGREGNTIYF
V: TRBV6-6; J: TRBJ2-3; D: TRBD2; size: -; DNA: TGTGCCAGCAGTCTTTCGGGACTAGCGCTGACAGATACGCAGTATTTT; CDR3: CASSLSGLALTDTQYF
V: TRBV5-4; J: TRBJ2-6; D: -; size: few; DNA: TGTGCCAGCAGTCGTGGGGGGACCGCCGCATCCATTTCTGGGGCCAACGTCCTGACTTTC; CDR3: CASSRGGTAASISGANVLTF
V: TRBV13; J: TRBJ1-1; D: -; size: -; DNA: TGTGCCAGCAGCTTAAGGGCGGGGGCGATGAACACTGAAGCTTTCTTT; CDR3: CASSLRAGAMNTEAFF
V: TRBV3-1/TRBV3-2; J: TRBJ2-1; D: -; size: once; DNA: TGTGCCAGCAGCCACGGGGTGCGGGCAGGGGGGTACAATGAGCAGTTCTTC; CDR3: CASSHGVRAGGYNEQFF
V: TRBV10-3; J: TRBJ2-3; D: TRBD2; size: -; DNA: TGTGCCATCAGTGGGGGAGGGGAGTTTAGCACAGATACGCAGTATTTT; CDR3: CAISGGGEFSTDTQYF
V: TRBV19; J: TRBJ2-2; D: TRBD1; size: -; DNA: TGTGCCAGTAGTATAGTGGGACAGGCTGGGCCGGGGGAGCTGTTTTTT; CDR3: CASSIVGQAGPGELFF
V: TRBV5-1; J: TRBJ1-1; D: -; size: -; DNA: TGCGCCAGCAGCTTGCATCCAGGGTCCATGAACACTGAAGCTTTCTTT; CDR3: CASSLHPGSMNTEAFF
V: TRBV5-1; J: TRBJ1-1; D: -; size: once; DNA: TGCGCCAGCAGCCTGCGGGGTAGCGGCACTGAAGCTTTCTTT; CDR3: CASSLRGSGTEAFF
V: TRBV6-1; J: TRBJ2-1; D: -; size: once; DNA: TGTGCCAGCAGTGAGGTTGTGGAGGATGAGCAGTTCTTC; CDR3: CASSEVVEDEQFF
V: TRBV2; J: TRBJ2-5; D: TRBD2; size: -; DNA: TGTGCCAGCAGGAGCGGGGGAGAGACCCAGTACTTC; CDR3: CASRSGGETQYF
V: TRBV6-2/TRBV6-3; J: TRBJ1-5; D: -; size: few; DNA: TGTGCCAGCAGTTACCGGGGTTTAACGTTGCAGCCCCAGCATTTT; CDR3: CASSYRGLTLQPQHF
V: TRBV10-1; J: TRBJ2-7; D: -; size: -; DNA: TGCGCCAGCAGTGACCCAGGCGACTACGAGCAGTACTTC; CDR3: CASSDPGDYEQYF
V: TRBV4-1; J: TRBJ1-5; D: -; size: -; DNA: TGCGCCAGCAGCCAAGACCAGTACCAGCCCCAGCATTTT; CDR3: CASSQDQYQPQHF
V: TRBV7-9; J: TRBJ2-5; D: -; size: -; DNA: TGTGCCAGCAGCTTAGGAGCGGCCCAAGAGACCCAGTACTTC; CDR3: CASSLGAAQETQYF